This T cell receptor (beta chain) is drawn from a study of T cell changes during pregnancy in multiple sclerosis. Libraries were prepared by immunoSEQ multiplex PCR; TCRdb keeps only in-frame clonotypes and omits some of them. The sample lists tens of thousands of clones, roughly nine tenths occurring once. This receptor was identified in a female donor in good health, enrolled as a control in a pregnancy study. Here the sequenced sample was peripheral blood, taken in the third trimester of pregnancy.

CDR3 sequence reads: CASSQGTGGLTEAFF. The CDR3 bases are TGTGCCAGCAGTCAAGGGACAGGGGGCCTCACTGAAGCTTTCTTT. The chain uses TRBV6-5 and TRBJ1-1, with TRBD1 matching over 12 bases. Germline lookup yields CDR1 MNHEY and CDR2 SVGAGI. This CDR3 is 15 amino acids long. The trim removed 5 bases at V and 4 bases at J, leaving 5 bases unmatched.